The 29 T cell receptor beta chains listed next were all sequenced from one sample in a study of blood T cell repertoires in COVID-19. Some clones are missing from TCRdb's copy, which holds only in-frame ones; the method was immunoSEQ multiplex PCR. The data hold roughly 140,000 clones, with 65% to 85% observed a single time. The sample taken for sequencing was peripheral blood. The receptors stem from a woman aged 45-65 years with acute or convalescent COVID-19.

This chain links TRBV6-5 with TRBJ1-2, with 9 bases identical to TRBD1. The CDR3 runs to 15 residues. Germline CDR1 is MNHEY and CDR2 is SVGAGI. Trimming cost V 6 bases and J 1 base; bases outside gene matches: 6. The DNA for the CDR3 is TGTGCCAGCAGGAGGACAGGGGATGTTAACTATGGCTACACCTTC. This translates into CASRRTGDVNYGYTF.

The chain carries TRBV27 and TRBJ1-3; 7 bases align to TRBD1. The CDR3 consists of 16 residues. Germline lookup yields CDR1 MNHEY and CDR2 SMNVEV (reference sequence). The V and J ends lost 5 bases and 2 bases, in that order; junction bases with no gene match: 9. The CDR3 loop is CASSKTGVLAGNTIYF. The CDR3 nucleotides are TGTGCCAGCAGTAAAACAGGGGTTTTGGCTGGAAACACCATATATTTT.

The chain has TRBV5-1 and TRBJ1-1; 11 bases agree with TRBD1. CDR1 and CDR2 from the germline V gene are SGHRS and YFSETQ. The CDR3 length is 16 residues. V lost 4 bases, J lost 0 bases, and 5 bases stayed unmatched. The CDR3 sequence is CASSPGQGGMNTEAFF. Written as DNA, the CDR3 is TGCGCCAGCAGCCCGGGACAGGGGGGTATGAACACTGAAGCTTTCTTT.

This chain links TRBV6-6 with TRBJ1-2; 7 nucleotides line up with TRBD1. CDR3 length equals 15 residues. Germline values: CDR1 MNHNY, CDR2 SVGAGI (reference sequence). V lost 0 bases and J lost 6; bases outside the gene matches: 7. CDR3 residues: CASSYSSGQLNGYTF. The CDR3 coding sequence is TGTGCCAGCAGTTACTCCTCGGGACAGCTAAATGGCTACACCTTC.

The CDR3 loop reads CASTQTGGLNTGELFF. The CDR3 DNA reads TGTGCCAGCACCCAAACAGGGGGCCTTAACACCGGGGAGCTGTTTTTT. The genes are TRBV18 and TRBJ2-2; 9 bases match TRBD1. Unmatched junction bases numbered 9, after V lost 8 bases and J lost 2 bases. This CDR3 contains 16 residues. In germline, CDR1 is KGHSH, CDR2 LQKENI.

This chain uses TRBV19 with TRBJ2-1, with D possibly being TRBD1 (6 bases). The CDR3 totals 16 residues. The V gene lost 3 bases and the J gene lost 3 bases, with 15 bases spanning the gap. In germline, CDR1 is LNHDA, CDR2 SQIVND (reference sequence). The CDR3 here is CASSILVQGYYNEQFF. The DNA for the CDR3 is TGTGCCAGTAGTATCTTAGTGCAGGGGTACTACAATGAGCAGTTCTTC.

The chain couples TRBV2 to TRBJ1-5; 7 bases map to TRBD1. Germline-derived CDR1 and CDR2 are SNHLY and FYNNEI. The ends lost 6 bases at V and 5 bases at J; junction bases unmatched: 7. The CDR3 is made up of 14 amino acids. In nucleotides, the CDR3 is TGTGCCAGCAGGGACGGGACAGCCCATCAGCCCCAGCATTTT. This sequence encodes CASRDGTAHQPQHF.

The chain couples TRBV7-2 to TRBJ1-4; D unresolved. Germline V gives CDR1 SGHTA, CDR2 FQGNSA. Trimming removed 0 bases from V and 8 bases from J, with 13 bases in between. This CDR3 has 15 amino acids. The CDR3, as DNA: TGTGCCAGCAGCTTAGCGCTCCGTAGCCGGGAAAAACTGTTTTTT. Protein sequence: CASSLALRSREKLFF.

The chain joins TRBV4-2 to TRBJ2-3; 10 bases are shared with TRBD2. The CDR3 is 16 amino acids. The V segment lost 6 bases and the J segment 4 bases; nucleotides outside the gene matches: 10. Germline CDR1 LGHNA, CDR2 YNFKEQ. The CDR3 region has the DNA TGTGCCAGCAGTCCCACGGGGACTAGCGCCGCAGATACGCAGTATTTT. This gives the protein CASSPTGTSAADTQYF.

This sequence joins TRBV28 and TRBJ2-7; weak D call: TRBD2 (5 bases). The germline CDR1 and CDR2 sequences are MDHEN and SYDVKM. The length of the CDR3 is 13 residues. Trimming took 2 bases from V and 7 from J, leaving 12 bases between them. CDR3 residues: CASSLRGVGEQYF. Written as DNA, the CDR3 is TGTGCCAGCAGTTTACGGGGAGTGGGAGAGCAGTACTTC.

The chain links TRBV4-2 to TRBJ2-2, with TRBD2 identical over 10 bases. Per germline, CDR1 LGHNA and CDR2 YNFKEQ. This CDR3 spans 17 amino acids. J gave up 4 bases and V 1 base, and 6 bases lay outside the gene matches. The CDR3 sequence is CASSQGERGGRTGELFF. The CDR3 DNA follows: TGTGCCAGCAGCCAAGGAGAGCGGGGGGGACGCACCGGGGAGCTGTTTTTT.

This clone has just a few counts. J is TRBJ1-2 and V is TRBV9; D is uncertain. Trimming took 0 bases from V and 2 from J, leaving 8 bases between them. The germline V gene has CDR1 SGDLS and CDR2 YYNGEE. The CDR3 is 14 amino acids. As DNA, the CDR3 is TGTGCCAGCAGCGTAGATAACGGGAACTATGGCTACACCTTC. It specifies CASSVDNGNYGYTF.

This chain connects TRBV7-2 to TRBJ2-3, with 14 nucleotides matching TRBD2. The V segment lost 5 bases and the J segment 11 bases; nucleotides outside the gene matches: 9. Germline CDR1 is SGHTA and CDR2 is FQGNSA. The CDR3 totals 15 residues. CDR3 DNA: TGTGCCAGCAGCCCCACCGGACTAGCGGGGGGATTGCAGTATTTT. Translated, it gives CASSPTGLAGGLQYF.

This chain uses TRBV25-1 with TRBJ2-2; 8 positions match TRBD1. Germline V gene sequence: CDR1 MGHDK, CDR2 SYGVNS. J lost 5 bases, V lost 8 bases, and 4 bases had no gene match. The length of the CDR3 is 13 residues. The CDR3 bases are TGTGCCAGCGGTCACAGGGGGACCGGGGAGCTGTTTTTT. Translated: CASGHRGTGELFF.

The chain employs TRBV4-3 and TRBJ2-3, with TRBD2 identical over 12 bases. This CDR3 contains 17 residues. The germline V gene encodes CDR1 LGHNA and CDR2 YSLEER. The V segment lost 0 bases and the J segment 9 bases; nucleotides outside the gene matches: 10. CDR3 nucleotide sequence: TGCGCCAGCAGCCAAGATGGTTCTAGCGGGGGGGCCGGGACGCAGTATTTT. Translated, it gives CASSQDGSSGGAGTQYF.

The chain is built from TRBV4-3 and TRBJ1-2, with D perhaps TRBD1 (5 bases). V lost 3 bases to trimming and J lost 3 bases, with 14 bases between them. Germline CDR1 reads LGHNA; CDR2 reads YSLEER. The CDR3 is made up of 15 amino acids. This CDR3 is CASSQEWGLDYGYTF. The CDR3 nucleotides are TGCGCCAGCAGCCAGGAGTGGGGCCTCGACTATGGCTACACCTTC.

The chain joins TRBV5-4 to TRBJ2-3; 8 bases are shared with TRBD1. Germline V gene lookup returns CDR1 SGHNT and CDR2 YYREEE (reference sequence). V gave up 0 bases and J gave up 3 bases; unmatched junction bases: 3. The CDR3 spans 15 residues. The CDR3 nucleotides read TGTGCCAGCAGCTTGGCAGGGGGCACAACAGATACGCAGTATTTT. Translating it yields CASSLAGGTTDTQYF.

The rearrangement uses TRBV7-2 and TRBJ1-5, with TRBD1 matching over 7 bases. The CDR3 is 15 amino acids. Germline V gene lookup returns CDR1 SGHTA and CDR2 FQGNSA. J gave up 4 bases and V 4 bases, and 7 bases lay outside the gene matches. The chain's CDR3 is CASSWTGGYNQPQHF. CDR3 DNA sequence: TGTGCCAGCAGCTGGACAGGAGGGTATAATCAGCCCCAGCATTTT.

This clone showed up many times. This chain connects TRBV2 to TRBJ2-7, with 7 positions matching TRBD1. CDR3 length: 14 residues. CDR1 is SNHLY and CDR2 is FYNNEI in the germline V gene. V lost 3 bases and J lost 4; bases outside the gene matches: 6. The CDR3 DNA follows: TGTGCCAGCAGTGAGCAGGGGGTATTGTACGAGCAGTACTTC. As protein: CASSEQGVLYEQYF.

V gene TRBV6-5 combines with J gene TRBJ1-1; 7 nucleotides line up with TRBD1. CDR3 size: 15 residues. With 0 bases clipped from V and 5 bases from J, the junction kept 6 bases outside the gene matches. CDR1 and CDR2 (germline): MNHEY, SVGAGI. In DNA, the CDR3 is TGTGCCAGCAGTTACTCAGGGGGCATGGGGACTGAAGCTTTCTTT. Its protein product is CASSYSGGMGTEAFF.

Concerning this clone: A much larger clone sits a single nucleotide away, making a read error possible. The same CDR3 arises from other DNA sequences in this sample as well. The chain carries TRBV4-2 and TRBJ1-1; D unresolved. The length of the CDR3 is 11 residues. Looked up from germline, CDR1 is LGHNA and CDR2 is YNFKEQ. Trimming stripped 4 bases from V and 8 bases from J, with 8 bases between. The CDR3 loop reads CASSPGIEAFF. The CDR3 DNA sequence: TGTGCCAGCAGCCCGGGGATAGAAGCTTTCTTT.

The chain employs TRBV7-2 and TRBJ2-1, with D unclear. Germline V CDR1 and CDR2: SGHTA, FQGNSA. The ends were cut back, 5 bases at V and 0 bases at J, with 14 bases in the middle. The CDR3 is made up of 16 amino acids. CDR3 sequence reads: CASSRIAGSSYNEQFF. DNA of the CDR3: TGTGCCAGCAGCAGGATAGCCGGAAGCTCCTACAATGAGCAGTTCTTC.

V gene TRBV9 combines with J gene TRBJ2-3; D uncertain. This CDR3 is built from 14 residues. Germline V CDR1 and CDR2: SGDLS, YYNGEE. With 0 bases removed from V and 2 bases from J, the gap between germline ends came to 7 bases. CDR3 protein: CASSVGQVTDTQYF. Written as DNA, the CDR3 is TGTGCCAGCAGCGTAGGCCAGGTCACAGATACGCAGTATTTT.

This clone was counted between two and nine times. The chain carries TRBV29-1 and TRBJ1-4; tentatively, D is TRBD1 (6 bases). The CDR3 has 13 residues. Trimming removed 5 bases from V and 3 bases from J, with 10 bases in between. CDR1 is SQVTM, CDR2 ANQGSEA, per germline. The CDR3 nucleotides read TGCAGCGTTCAACAGGGATCTAATGAAAAACTGTTTTTT. This codes for CSVQQGSNEKLFF. Full variable domain (rest looked up from reference TRBV29-1 and TRBJ1-4): SAVISQKPSRDICQRGTSLTIQCQVDSQVTMMFWYRQQPGQSLTLIATANQGSEATYESGFVIDKFPISRPNLTFSTLTVSNMSPEDSSIYLCSVQQGSNEKLFFGSGTQLSVL.

The chain employs TRBV21-1 and TRBJ1-5; the D call TRBD1 from the table was never checked on the DNA. TRBV21-1 is described as a pseudogene. This CDR3 region has 17 residues. The CDR3 region has the DNA TGTGCCAGCAGCCGCCCCGAGACAGACCATAGCAATCAGCCCCAGCATTTT. Translated: CASSRPETDHSNQPQHF.

The gene calls are TRBV7-2 and TRBJ1-5, with D unclear. Germline CDR1 SGHTA, CDR2 FQGNSA. V dropped 3 bases and J dropped 5 bases, with 11 bases sitting between them. The CDR3 length is 14 residues. CDR3: CASSLWQTYQPQHF. The DNA for the CDR3 is TGTGCCAGCAGCTTGTGGCAGACTTATCAGCCCCAGCATTTT. Full variable domain (missing parts from reference TRBV7-2 and TRBJ1-5): GAGVSQSPSNKVTEKGKDVELRCDPISGHTALYWYRQSLGQGLEFLIYFQGNSAPDKSGLPSDRFSAERTGGSVSTLTIQRTQQEDSAVYLCASSLWQTYQPQHFGDGTRLSIL.

The J gene is TRBJ1-1, the V gene TRBV5-6; TRBD1 agrees at 7 bases. Unmatched junction bases numbered 4, after V lost 3 bases and J lost 2 bases. Germline assignment: CDR1 SGHDT and CDR2 YYEEEE. The CDR3 runs 14 residues. CDR3 residues: CASSWGQPNTEAFF. The CDR3 nucleotides read TGTGCCAGCAGCTGGGGACAGCCCAACACTGAAGCTTTCTTT.

J is TRBJ2-2 and V is TRBV28; 8 bases match TRBD2. Germline assignment: CDR1 MDHEN and CDR2 SYDVKM. Losses at the gene ends were 4 bases for V and 4 bases for J; bases not matched to a gene: 11. The CDR3 spans 17 residues. CDR3 nucleotide sequence: TGTGCCAGCAGTTCCCGAACGGGGCGGGGGGTCACCGGGGAGCTGTTTTTT. This translates into CASSSRTGRGVTGELFF.

J is TRBJ2-5 and V is TRBV7-2; maybe TRBD2 (6 bases). The CDR3 runs to 16 residues. The V gene lost 0 bases and the J gene lost 1 base, with 12 bases spanning the gap. Germline V gene lookup returns CDR1 SGHTA and CDR2 FQGNSA. DNA for the CDR3: TGTGCCAGCAGCTTAGCGGATAGGACTATCCAAGAGACCCAGTACTTC. It is translated as CASSLADRTIQETQYF. Full variable domain (missing parts from reference TRBV7-2 and TRBJ2-5): GAGVSQSPSNKVTEKGKDVELRCDPISGHTALYWYRQSLGQGLEFLIYFQGNSAPDKSGLPSDRFSAERTGGSVSTLTIQRTQQEDSAVYLCASSLADRTIQETQYFGPGTRLLVL.